This entry features one TCR beta chain sequence. Germline assignment: CDR1 KGHSH and CDR2 LQKENI. The CDR3 runs to 14 residues. Trimming took off 2 bases at V and 4 bases at J, with 10 bases between the two ends. The sample is drawn from a study of blood T cells in healthy people across ages. A second roughly 7 to 12 cycle PCR used barcoded and J-beta primers. TCRdb used MiXCR to reprocess the 5' RACE reads, holding one entry per CDR3 protein. Altogether about 680,000 distinct CDR3 sequences are present, roughly 49% being singletons, with the ten largest covering around a third. The chain uses TRBV18 and TRBJ2-3, with D tentatively TRBD2 (6 bases). This receptor was identified in a woman aged 55-69 years in good health. Sequencing input: blood. CDR3 residues: CASSPETRADTQYF. In nucleotides, the CDR3 is TGTGCCAGCTCACCAGAGACTAGGGCAGATACGCAGTATTTT.